These 26 T cell receptor beta chains were sequenced from one sample in a study of cytomegalovirus exposure and HLA in healthy donors. The PCR used 60 Vbeta and 13 Jbeta primers. Produced via immunoSEQ multiplex PCR; TCRdb's table is partial and in-frame only. The sample shows around 250,000 clones, 80% to 85% of them seen only once. Input material: PBMCs. Every receptor here comes from a woman aged 60-70 years in good health and CMV-seropositive.

Regarding this clone: One end of the junction does not line up with germline, which may come from a read error. The CDR3 protein is CSSSLDRTSRLFF. Here the CDR3 DNA reads TGTTCCAGCAGCCTGGACAGGACCTCACGACTGTTTTTT. The rearrangement links TRBV7-9 to TRBJ1-4; 7 bases line up with TRBD1. This CDR3 has 13 amino acids. In germline, CDR1 is SEHNR, CDR2 FQNEAQ (reference sequence).

The J gene is TRBJ2-1, the V gene TRBV7-9; 10 positions agree with TRBD2. Trimming took 10 bases from V and 6 from J; bases not matched to a gene: 12. CDR1 and CDR2 from the germline V gene are SEHNR and FQNEAQ (reference sequence). This CDR3 region has 15 residues. CDR3 sequence: CATERAGGLGNEQFF. CDR3 DNA: TGTGCCACCGAACGAGCGGGAGGGCTGGGCAATGAGCAGTTCTTC. The full variable domain, with the rest looked up from reference TRBV7-9 and TRBJ2-1, is DTGVSQNPRHKITKRGQNVTFRCDPISEHNRLYWYRQTLGQGPEFLTYFQNEAQLEKSRLLSDRFSAERPKGSFSTLEIQRTEQGDSAMYLCATERAGGLGNEQFFGPGTRLTVL.

CDR3 DNA: TGTGCCAGCAGCCTCCGGTCTAGCGGGAATGAGCAGTTCTTC. Translation: CASSLRSSGNEQFF. This chain connects TRBV7-9 to TRBJ2-1; 8 bases match TRBD2. The CDR3 is 14 residues long. The ends lost 5 bases at V and 7 bases at J; junction bases unmatched: 7. Germline V gene data show CDR1 as SEHNR and CDR2 as FQNEAQ (reference sequence). Full variable domain (rest looked up from reference TRBV7-9 and TRBJ2-1): DTGVSQNPRHKITKRGQNVTFRCDPISEHNRLYWYRQTLGQGPEFLTYFQNEAQLEKSRLLSDRFSAERPKGSFSTLEIQRTEQGDSAMYLCASSLRSSGNEQFFGPGTRLTVL.

This chain connects TRBV5-6 to TRBJ2-3; TRBD2 matches at 12 bases. V trimming: 4 bases; J trimming: 2 bases; junction bases outside the gene matches: 5. CDR1 and CDR2 from the germline V gene are SGHDT and YYEEEE. This CDR3 is 16 amino acids long. The CDR3: CASSPSGRAATDTQYF. For the CDR3, the DNA is TGTGCCAGCAGCCCTAGCGGGAGGGCAGCCACAGATACGCAGTATTTT.

The chain employs TRBV5-1 and TRBJ2-1; TRBD2 is a possible D gene (6 bases). This CDR3 comprises 15 residues. CDR1 and CDR2 from the germline V gene are SGHRS and YFSETQ. Trimming left V 2 bases short and J 2 bases short, with 11 bases between. CDR3 amino acids: CASSFFSGTYNEQFF. The CDR3 DNA follows: TGCGCCAGCAGCTTCTTTAGCGGAACCTACAATGAGCAGTTCTTC.

The V call is TRBV2, the J call TRBJ2-3; D call uncertain. This CDR3 is built from 13 residues. The germline V gene encodes CDR1 SNHLY and CDR2 FYNNEI. Trimming left V 4 bases short and J 2 bases short, with 7 bases between. Here the CDR3 reads CASSGQNTDTQYF. The CDR3 DNA sequence: TGTGCCAGCAGTGGACAAAACACAGATACGCAGTATTTT. The whole variable domain, remainder taken from reference TRBV2 and TRBJ2-3, is EPEVTQTPSHQVTQMGQEVILRCVPISNHLYFYWYRQILGQKVEFLVSFYNNEISEKSEIFDDQFSVERPDGSNFTLKIRSTKLEDSAMYFCASSGQNTDTQYFGPGTRLTVL.

This rearrangement joins TRBV6-1 to TRBJ2-5, with TRBD2 as a possible D gene (5 bases). The J call may be mistaken, given a closer DNA end match to TRBJ2-7. Per the germline V gene, CDR1 is MNHNS and CDR2 is SASEGT. CDR3 size: 14 residues. The CDR3 region has the DNA TGTGCCAGCAGTGAAGTTGTGGGAGTCTACGAGCAGTACTTC. It specifies CASSEVVGVYEQYF.

The CDR3 region is CASSSWGGYEQYF. In DNA form, the CDR3 reads TGTGCCAGCAGCTCCTGGGGGGGCTACGAGCAGTACTTC. This chain uses TRBV7-3 with TRBJ2-7; 7 bases align to TRBD2. The trim removed 4 bases at V and 3 bases at J, leaving 3 bases unmatched. The CDR3 has 13 residues. Germline CDR1 SGHTA, CDR2 FQGTGA.

This CDR3 reads CASAPGLRDEKLFF. CDR3 in DNA: TGTGCTAGTGCCCCCGGTCTCCGGGATGAAAAACTGTTTTTT. The chain joins TRBV12-5 to TRBJ1-4; no firm D call. CDR1 LGHNT and CDR2 FRNRAP come from the germline V gene. V dropped 7 bases and J dropped 6 bases, with 15 bases sitting between them. CDR3 size: 14 residues.

This chain links TRBV6-6 with TRBJ2-7; 7 bases match TRBD1. The length of the CDR3 is 13 residues. Germline CDR1 MNHNY, CDR2 SVGAGI (reference sequence). V trimming: 5 bases; J trimming: 2 bases; junction bases outside the gene matches: 3. The CDR3 protein is CASSRDRAYEQYF. CDR3 in DNA: TGTGCCAGCAGTCGTGACAGGGCCTACGAGCAGTACTTC.

The chain employs TRBV5-1 and TRBJ1-1; TRBD1 is a possible D gene (6 bases). This CDR3 contains 13 residues. Germline V CDR1 and CDR2: SGHRS, YFSETQ. V lost 4 bases and J 6 bases, leaving 13 bases between the germline ends. This chain's CDR3 is CASSVHRAAEAFF. CDR3 in DNA: TGCGCCAGCAGCGTCCACAGGGCTGCTGAAGCTTTCTTT.

The chain has TRBV7-7 and TRBJ2-1; TRBD2 agrees at 8 bases. Germline values: CDR1 SSHAT, CDR2 FNYEAQ (reference sequence). J was trimmed by 3 bases and V by 5 bases; bases with no gene match: 6. This CDR3 has 15 amino acids. The CDR3 reads CASSPGLGVYNEQFF. The CDR3 DNA reads TGTGCCAGCAGCCCGGGACTAGGGGTCTACAATGAGCAGTTCTTC.

About this clone: Germline and junction disagree at one end, which may indicate a read error. The same CDR3 arises from other DNA sequences in this sample as well. V and J are TRBV10-3 and TRBJ1-4; 7 bases match TRBD1. In germline, CDR1 is ENHRY, CDR2 SYGVKD. The CDR3 length is 15 residues. The CDR3 is CAISESAGGIEKLFF. DNA of the CDR3: TGTGCCATCAGTGAGTCTGCAGGGGGGATTGAAAAGCTGTTTTTT.

V and J are TRBV19 and TRBJ2-1; D is undetermined. V lost 3 bases and J 0 bases, leaving 9 bases between the germline ends. The CDR3 sequence is 15 residues long. Germline V gene sequence: CDR1 LNHDA, CDR2 SQIVND (reference sequence). The CDR3 protein is CASSMTLSSYNEQFF. In nucleotides, the CDR3 is TGTGCCAGTAGTATGACACTGAGCTCCTACAATGAGCAGTTCTTC.

This chain uses TRBV5-6 with TRBJ2-7; 8 nucleotides match TRBD1. The J segment lost 2 bases and the V segment lost 2 bases, leaving 6 bases of the junction unmatched. The CDR3 extends over 15 amino acids. Germline CDR1 reads SGHDT; CDR2 reads YYEEEE. CDR3 sequence: CASSFPGQETYEQYF. The CDR3 nucleotides are TGTGCCAGCAGCTTCCCGGGACAGGAGACCTACGAGCAGTACTTC.

The chain has TRBV9 and TRBJ2-1; 11 nucleotides agree with TRBD2. Unmatched junction bases numbered 1, after V lost 0 bases and J lost 2 bases. Germline CDR1 and CDR2: SGDLS and YYNGEE. The CDR3 has 16 amino acids. The CDR3 nucleotides read TGTGCCAGCAGCGTAGGACTAGCGGGAACCTACAATGAGCAGTTCTTC. Its translation: CASSVGLAGTYNEQFF.

This chain connects TRBV6-6 to TRBJ2-7, with D possibly being TRBD1 (7 bases). Germline lookup yields CDR1 MNHNY and CDR2 SVGAGI (reference sequence). The V gene lost 4 bases and the J gene lost 5 bases, with 15 bases spanning the gap. This CDR3 has 14 amino acids. CDR3 sequence reads: CASSSRDRTHEQYF. As DNA, the CDR3 is TGTGCCAGCAGTTCGCGGGACAGAACCCACGAGCAGTACTTC.

The rearrangement joins TRBV11-2 to TRBJ2-2; D perhaps matches TRBD2 (5 bases). Germline CDR1 and CDR2: SGHAT and FQNNGV. The CDR3 is 13 amino acids. The V end lost 5 bases, the J end lost 7 bases, and 11 bases lay between the germline ends. DNA for the CDR3: TGTGCCAGCAGCCAAGGACTCTACGGGGAGCTGTTTTTT. Protein sequence: CASSQGLYGELFF.

This chain joins TRBV23-1 and TRBJ2-1; 13 nucleotides align to TRBD2. TRBV23-1 is identified as an open reading frame with a role that is uncertain. The V segment lost 0 bases and the J segment 6 bases; nucleotides outside the gene matches: 14. The CDR3 is 20 residues long. The CDR3, as DNA: TGCGCCAGCAGTCAATCCGGAGACAGTGGACTAGCGGGAGTCCCCAATGAGCAGTTCTTC. Residues: CASSQSGDSGLAGVPNEQFF.

The chain carries TRBV5-6 and TRBJ2-1; 10 bases are shared with TRBD1. This CDR3 contains 14 residues. Germline trimming cut 0 bases from V and 8 bases from J; bases unmatched to any gene: 2. Per germline, CDR1 SGHDT and CDR2 YYEEEE. The CDR3 sequence: CASSLGQGADEQFF. The CDR3 DNA sequence: TGTGCCAGCAGCTTGGGACAGGGGGCGGATGAGCAGTTCTTC.

This clone was seen only a few times. The junction does not match germline at one end; this may be a read error. The chain links TRBV7-9 to TRBJ1-1, with TRBD1 matching over 7 bases. This CDR3 region has 15 residues. Germline lookup yields CDR1 SEHNR and CDR2 FQNEAQ (reference sequence). The CDR3 DNA reads as TGTTCCAGCAGCGCACAACAGGGGCGGAACACTGAAGCTTTCTTT. This translates into CSSSAQQGRNTEAFF.

The chain carries TRBV19 and TRBJ1-5, with 11 bases fitting TRBD1. The V gene's germline CDR1 is LNHDA and CDR2 SQIVND (reference sequence). The CDR3 has 16 residues. V dropped 10 bases and J dropped 0; count of bases not matched to a gene: 8. The CDR3 protein is CATRTGGAYSNQPQHF. CDR3 bases: TGTGCCACTCGGACAGGGGGCGCCTATAGCAATCAGCCCCAGCATTTT.

CDR3 sequence reads: CASSQRRDRDSGGKCIAKNIQYF. The CDR3 DNA follows: TGCGCCAGCAGTCAAAGGCGGGACAGGGACAGCGGGGGGAAATGTATAGCCAAAAACATTCAGTACTTC. V gene TRBV23-1 combines with J gene TRBJ2-4, with D perhaps assigned TRBD1 or TRBD2 (9 bases each). TRBV23-1 is assigned to the ORF class and has an uncertain function. V lost 2 bases and J lost 0, with 32 bases in between. The CDR3 length is 23 residues.

This chain links TRBV5-1 with TRBJ2-3; unclear D gene. The CDR3 runs 13 residues. The V gene lost 4 bases and the J gene lost 6 bases, with 12 bases spanning the gap. Germline V gene sequence: CDR1 SGHRS, CDR2 YFSETQ. The CDR3 here is CASSISVRDTQYF. The CDR3 nucleotides read TGCGCCAGCAGCATCTCCGTTCGGGATACGCAGTATTTT.

This CDR3 is CATLHRITYEQYF. In DNA, the CDR3 is TGTGCCACCCTACACAGGATCACCTACGAGCAGTACTTC. The chain uses TRBV28 and TRBJ2-7, with D maybe TRBD1 (5 bases). This CDR3 contains 13 residues. Germline CDR1 and CDR2: MDHEN and SYDVKM. Trimming removed 10 bases at V and 2 bases at J, with 15 bases between.

CDR3 bases: TGTGCCAGCAGCCAAGGGAAAAGCGTGTACCAAGAGACCCAGTACTTC. Its protein is CASSQGKSVYQETQYF. The chain combines TRBV4-2 with TRBJ2-5; D unresolved. Trimming took off 1 base at V and 0 bases at J, with 12 bases between the two ends. The germline V gene has CDR1 LGHNA and CDR2 YNFKEQ. This CDR3 spans 16 amino acids.